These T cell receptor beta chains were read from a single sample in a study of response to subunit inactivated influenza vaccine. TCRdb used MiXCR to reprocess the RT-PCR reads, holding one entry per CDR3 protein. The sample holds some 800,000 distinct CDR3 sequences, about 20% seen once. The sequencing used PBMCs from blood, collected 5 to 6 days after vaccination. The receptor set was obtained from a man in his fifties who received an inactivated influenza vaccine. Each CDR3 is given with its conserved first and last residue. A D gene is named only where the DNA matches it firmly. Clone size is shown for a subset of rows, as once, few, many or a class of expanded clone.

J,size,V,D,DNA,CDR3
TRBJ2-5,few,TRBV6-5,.,TGTGCCAGCAGTTACCTTCGACGTGAGACCCAGTACTTC,CASSYLRRETQYF
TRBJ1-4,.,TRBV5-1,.,TGCGCCAGCAGCTTGGTTTCCTCCAGTGATGAAAAACTGTTTTTT,CASSLVSSSDEKLFF
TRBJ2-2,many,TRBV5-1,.,TGCGCCAGCAGGACCCTGGGGGAGAACACCGGGGAGCTGTTTTTT,CASRTLGENTGELFF
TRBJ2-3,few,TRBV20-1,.,TGCAGTGGAATCGGATCAGGGACGGGTACAGATACGCAGTATTTT,CSGIGSGTGTDTQYF
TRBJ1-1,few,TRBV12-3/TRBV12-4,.,TGTGCCAGCAGTTTAATCCCCAGTCCCAGGACCAACACTGAAGCTTTCTTT,CASSLIPSPRTNTEAFF
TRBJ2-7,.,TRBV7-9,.,TGTGCCAGCGGGGGCAGGGGAACCGAGCAGTACTTC,CASGGRGTEQYF
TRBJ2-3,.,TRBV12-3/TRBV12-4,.,TGTGCCAGCAGTTTAAATTCCCGTGCGCAGTATTTT,CASSLNSRAQYF
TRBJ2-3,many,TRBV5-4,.,TGTGCCAGCAGCTTGGGTCAGGCCGGAATCCCAGATACGCAGTATTTT,CASSLGQAGIPDTQYF
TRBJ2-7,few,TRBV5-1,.,TGCGCCAGCAATTCCCAGGGGAACGGCAACGAGCAGTACTTC,CASNSQGNGNEQYF
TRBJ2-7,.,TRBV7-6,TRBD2,TGTGCCAGCAGCCCTAGCGGGAGTATCTACGAGCAGTACTTC,CASSPSGSIYEQYF
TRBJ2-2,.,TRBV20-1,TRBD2,TGCAGTGCCTCCTCGGGACTAGCGGGGAACACCGGGGAGCTGTTTTTT,CSASSGLAGNTGELFF
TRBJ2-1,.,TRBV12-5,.,TGTGCTAGTGGTTTGACTCCCGGGACCTCCTACAATGAGCAGTTCTTC,CASGLTPGTSYNEQFF
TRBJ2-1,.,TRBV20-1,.,TGCAGTGCTAGGCGGCTGGAGACTAGTTTATACAATGAGCAGTTCTTC,CSARRLETSLYNEQFF
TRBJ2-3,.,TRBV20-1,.,TGCAGTGCTCAGAGGGTGGGGGTCACAGATACGCAGTATTTT,CSAQRVGVTDTQYF
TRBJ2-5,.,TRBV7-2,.,TGTGCCAGCAGCTTAGTTTACGGGAGATCAGAGACCCAGTACTTC,CASSLVYGRSETQYF
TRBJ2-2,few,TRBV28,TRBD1,TGTGCCAGCAGTATCACCCGGGACAGGGTGTATACCGGGGAGCTGTTTTTT,CASSITRDRVYTGELFF
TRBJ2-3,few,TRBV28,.,TGTGCCAGCATTGGTGGGGCCGCGCAGTATTTT,CASIGGAAQYF
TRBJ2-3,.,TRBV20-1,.,TGCAGTGCCGGGGCCACAGTGAACACAGATACGCAGTATTTT,CSAGATVNTDTQYF
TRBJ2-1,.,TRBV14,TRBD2,TGTGCCAGCAGCCAACCCAGTTCAGCGGGAGGGGGTGGAGAGCAGTTCTTC,CASSQPSSAGGGGEQFF
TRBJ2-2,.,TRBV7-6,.,TGTGCCAGCAGCCCGAGCACAGCTCAGCTGTTTTTT,CASSPSTAQLFF
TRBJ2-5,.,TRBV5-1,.,TGCGCCAGCAGCGACCCAACAGGGTCTCAAGAGACCCAGTACTTC,CASSDPTGSQETQYF
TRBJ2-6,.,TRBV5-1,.,TGCGCCAGCAGTATGGGCGGGAACTCTGGGGCCAACGTCCTGACTTTC,CASSMGGNSGANVLTF
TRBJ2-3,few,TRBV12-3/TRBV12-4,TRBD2,TGTGCCAGAGTCGGGACTAGCGGGACTTCGCAGTATTTT,CARVGTSGTSQYF
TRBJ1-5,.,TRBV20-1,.,TGCAGTGCTAGTAACACGGGGAGCGGGGGTAGCAATCAGCCCCAGCATTTT,CSASNTGSGGSNQPQHF
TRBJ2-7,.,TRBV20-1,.,TGCAGTGCTCAGCCGCAGATCTCCTACGAGCAGTACTTC,CSAQPQISYEQYF
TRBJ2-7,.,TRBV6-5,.,TGTGCCAGCAGTTCAGGGGGGGGAATTTACGAGCAGTACTTC,CASSSGGGIYEQYF
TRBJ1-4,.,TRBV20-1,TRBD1,TGCAGTGCTAAGACAGGGGCCCCAACTAATGAAAAACTGTTTTTT,CSAKTGAPTNEKLFF
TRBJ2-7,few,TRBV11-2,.,TGTGCCAGCAGCCTAAACGGACTCTACGAGCAGTACTTC,CASSLNGLYEQYF
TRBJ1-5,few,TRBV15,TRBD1,TGTGCCACCAGCATCACTATGGGACAGGGGAATCAGCCCCAGCATTTT,CATSITMGQGNQPQHF
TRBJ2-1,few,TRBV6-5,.,TGTGCCAGCAGTTACATGGCGGACAATGAGCAGTTCTTC,CASSYMADNEQFF
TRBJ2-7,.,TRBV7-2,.,TGTGCCAGCAGCTCAGCAGGACTCCCATACCACGAGCAGTACTTC,CASSSAGLPYHEQYF
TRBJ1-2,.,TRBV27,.,TGTGCCAGCAGTTGGGCTGGGGGGGCTGCTGGCTACACCTTC,CASSWAGGAAGYTF
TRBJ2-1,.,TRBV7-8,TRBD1,TGTGCCAGCAGCACCAGGGACAGCTACAATGAGCAGTTCTTC,CASSTRDSYNEQFF
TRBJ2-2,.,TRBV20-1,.,TGCAGTGCTAGAAGAACGAACACCGGGGAGCTGTTTTTT,CSARRTNTGELFF
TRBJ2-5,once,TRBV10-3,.,TGTGCCATCAGTCTCACCGCAGGGCAGCAAGAGACCCAGTACTTC,CAISLTAGQQETQYF
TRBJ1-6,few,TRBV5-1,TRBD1,TGCGCCAGCAGCTTGGGGGACAGGGGGTGGCATTCACCCCTCCACTTT,CASSLGDRGWHSPLHF
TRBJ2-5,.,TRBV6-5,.,TGTGCCAGCAGTTACTCGATCCTGGTCAGGGAGACCCAGTACTTC,CASSYSILVRETQYF
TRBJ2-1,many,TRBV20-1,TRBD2,TGCAGTGCTAGTGGACTAGCGGGGGGGCGGAAAATCAATGAGCAGTTCTTC,CSASGLAGGRKINEQFF
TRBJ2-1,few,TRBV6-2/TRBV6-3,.,TGTGCCAGCAGTTACAGCCTTGGGGGAATACCCAATGAGCAGTTCTTC,CASSYSLGGIPNEQFF